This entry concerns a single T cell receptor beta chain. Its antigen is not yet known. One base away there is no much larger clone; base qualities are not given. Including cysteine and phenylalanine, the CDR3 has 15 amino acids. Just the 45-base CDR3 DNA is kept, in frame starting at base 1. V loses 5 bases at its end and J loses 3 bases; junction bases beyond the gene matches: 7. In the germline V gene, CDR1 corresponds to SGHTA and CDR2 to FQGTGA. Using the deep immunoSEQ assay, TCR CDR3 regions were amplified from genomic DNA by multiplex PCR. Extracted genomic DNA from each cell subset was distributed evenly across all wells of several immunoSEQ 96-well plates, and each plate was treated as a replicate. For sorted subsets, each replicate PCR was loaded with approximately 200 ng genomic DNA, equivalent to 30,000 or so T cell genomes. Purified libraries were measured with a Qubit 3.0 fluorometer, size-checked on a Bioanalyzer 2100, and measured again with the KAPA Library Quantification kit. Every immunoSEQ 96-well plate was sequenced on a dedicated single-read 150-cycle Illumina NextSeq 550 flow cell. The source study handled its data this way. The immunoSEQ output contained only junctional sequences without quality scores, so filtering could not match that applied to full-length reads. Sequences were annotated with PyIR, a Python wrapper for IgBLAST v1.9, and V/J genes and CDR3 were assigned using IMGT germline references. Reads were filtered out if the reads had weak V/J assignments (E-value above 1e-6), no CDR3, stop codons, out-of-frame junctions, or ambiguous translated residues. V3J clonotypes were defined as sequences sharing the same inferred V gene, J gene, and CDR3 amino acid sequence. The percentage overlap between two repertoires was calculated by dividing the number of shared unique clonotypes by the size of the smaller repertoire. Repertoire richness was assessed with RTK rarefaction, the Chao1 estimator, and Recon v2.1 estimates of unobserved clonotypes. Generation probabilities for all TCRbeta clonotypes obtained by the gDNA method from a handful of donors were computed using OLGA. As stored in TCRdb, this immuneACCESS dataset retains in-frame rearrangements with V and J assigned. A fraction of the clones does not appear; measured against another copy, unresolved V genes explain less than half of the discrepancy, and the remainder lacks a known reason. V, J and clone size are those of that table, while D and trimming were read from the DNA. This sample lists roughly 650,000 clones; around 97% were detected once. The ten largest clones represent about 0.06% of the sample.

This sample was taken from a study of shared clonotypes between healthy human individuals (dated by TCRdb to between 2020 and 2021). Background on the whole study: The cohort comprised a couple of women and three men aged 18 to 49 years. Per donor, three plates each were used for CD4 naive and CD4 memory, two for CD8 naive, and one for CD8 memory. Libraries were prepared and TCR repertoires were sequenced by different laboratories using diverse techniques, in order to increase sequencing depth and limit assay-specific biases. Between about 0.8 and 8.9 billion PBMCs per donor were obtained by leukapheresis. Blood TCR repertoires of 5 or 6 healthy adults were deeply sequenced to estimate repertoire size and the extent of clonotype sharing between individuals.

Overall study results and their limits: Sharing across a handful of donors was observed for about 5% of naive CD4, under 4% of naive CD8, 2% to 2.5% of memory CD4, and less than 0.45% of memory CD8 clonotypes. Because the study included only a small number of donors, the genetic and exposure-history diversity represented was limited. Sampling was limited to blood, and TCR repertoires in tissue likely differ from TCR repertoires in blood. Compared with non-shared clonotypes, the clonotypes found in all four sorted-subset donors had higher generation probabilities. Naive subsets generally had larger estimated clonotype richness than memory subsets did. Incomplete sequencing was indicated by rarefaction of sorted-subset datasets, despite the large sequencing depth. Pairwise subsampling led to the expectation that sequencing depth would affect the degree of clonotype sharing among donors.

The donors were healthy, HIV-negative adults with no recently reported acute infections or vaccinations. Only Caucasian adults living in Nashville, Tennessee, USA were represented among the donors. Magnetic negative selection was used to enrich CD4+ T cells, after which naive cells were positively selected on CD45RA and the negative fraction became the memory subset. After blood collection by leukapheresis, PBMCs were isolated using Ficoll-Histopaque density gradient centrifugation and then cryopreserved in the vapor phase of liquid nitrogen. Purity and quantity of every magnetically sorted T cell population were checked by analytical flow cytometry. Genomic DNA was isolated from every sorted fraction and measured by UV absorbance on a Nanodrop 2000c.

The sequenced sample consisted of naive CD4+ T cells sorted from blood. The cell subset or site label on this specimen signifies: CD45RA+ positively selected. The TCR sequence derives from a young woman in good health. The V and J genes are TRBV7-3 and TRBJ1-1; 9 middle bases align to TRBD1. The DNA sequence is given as TGTGCCAGCAGCCCCGGACAGGGGTTGGACACTGAAGCTTTCTTT. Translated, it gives CASSPGQGLDTEAFF.